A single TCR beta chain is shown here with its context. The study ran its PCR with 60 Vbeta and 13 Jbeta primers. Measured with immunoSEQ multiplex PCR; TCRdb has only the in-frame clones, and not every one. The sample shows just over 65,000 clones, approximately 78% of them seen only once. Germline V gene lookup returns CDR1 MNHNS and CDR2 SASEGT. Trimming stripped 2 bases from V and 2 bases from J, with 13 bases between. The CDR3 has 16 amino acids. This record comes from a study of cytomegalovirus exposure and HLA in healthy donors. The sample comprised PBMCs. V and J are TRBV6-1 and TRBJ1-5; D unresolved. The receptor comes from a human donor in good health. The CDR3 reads CASSETISGGNQPQHF. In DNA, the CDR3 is TGTGCCAGCAGTGAAACTATCAGCGGAGGCAATCAGCCCCAGCATTTT.